The sequence of this T cell receptor beta chain was determined in a study of Graves' ophthalmopathy and Graves' hyperthyroidism. This clonotype was recorded many times. The hyperthyroidism patients had a new diagnosis of under 2 months' duration and were aged 18 to 65. The CDR3 is made up of 16 amino acids. The junction had 3 bases not matched to a gene; V was cut back by 3 bases and J by 2 bases. Germline CDR1 reads SGHVS; CDR2 reads FNYEAQ. Researchers took RNA transcripts and amplified TCR beta CDR3 regions from them. An initial RT-PCR round employing HTBI primers preceded a second-round multiplex PCR. TCRdb itself ran the multiplex PCR reads through MiXCR, one entry per CDR3 protein. The data show approximately 1.2 million distinct CDR3 sequences, 35% to 40% seen once.

The sample was peripheral blood or thyroid tissue (not recorded which). This chain links TRBV7-6 with TRBJ2-5; 13 nucleotides align to TRBD2. The TCR was taken from an adult man with Graves' hyperthyroidism. The DNA of the CDR3 is TGTGCCAGCAGCTTCGGGACTAGCGGGACTCAAGAGACCCAGTACTTC. Translation: CASSFGTSGTQETQYF.